The clone carrying this TCR beta chain was seen many times. Amplified regions were TCR beta CDR3 sequences from RNA transcripts. TCR CDR3 underwent first-round RT-PCR with the HTBI primer set. MiXCR was run by TCRdb on the multiplex PCR reads, yielding one entry per CDR3 protein. Of about half a million distinct CDR3 sequences listed, 24% are singletons. Germline V CDR1 and CDR2: DFQATT, SNEGSKA (reference sequence). The V gene end was trimmed by 6 bases and the J gene end by 3 bases; junction bases not matched to a gene: 11. The CDR3 totals 15 residues. The sample comes from a study of T cells in Graves' hyperthyroidism and ophthalmopathy.

V and J are TRBV20-1 and TRBJ1-5; TRBD1 matches 7 bases. Sequenced material: blood. This TCR was recovered from a woman in her twenties or thirties with Graves' ophthalmopathy. In nucleotides, the CDR3 is TGCAGTGCAGCGATTAGACAGGGTAACAATCAGCCCCAGCATTTT. This sequence encodes CSAAIRQGNNQPQHF.